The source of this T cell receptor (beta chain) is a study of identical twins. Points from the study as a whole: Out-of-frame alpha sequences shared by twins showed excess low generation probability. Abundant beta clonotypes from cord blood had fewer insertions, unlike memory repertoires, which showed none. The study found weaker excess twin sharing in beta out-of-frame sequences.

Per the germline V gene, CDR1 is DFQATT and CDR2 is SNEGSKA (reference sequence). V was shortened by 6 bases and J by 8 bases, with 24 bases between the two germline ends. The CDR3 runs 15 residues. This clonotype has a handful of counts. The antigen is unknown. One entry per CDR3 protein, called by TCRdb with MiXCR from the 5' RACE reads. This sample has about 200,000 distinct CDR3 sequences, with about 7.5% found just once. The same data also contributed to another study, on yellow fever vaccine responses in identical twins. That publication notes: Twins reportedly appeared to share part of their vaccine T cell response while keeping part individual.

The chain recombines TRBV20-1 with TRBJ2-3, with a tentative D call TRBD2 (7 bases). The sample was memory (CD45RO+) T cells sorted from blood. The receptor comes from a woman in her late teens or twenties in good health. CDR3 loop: CSAPGGRGTSGTQYF. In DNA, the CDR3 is TGCAGTGCCCCCGGGGGGCGGGGGACCTCGGGTACGCAGTATTTT.